Reported below is one TCR beta chain. Its antigen is not identified. The data belong to a study of cytomegalovirus exposure and HLA in healthy donors. General study points: Earlier analysis looked at TCR beta V segments, and most were productive about 87% or about 30% of the time.

J gave up 4 bases and V 2 bases, and 6 bases lay outside the gene matches. Germline V gives CDR1 SGHDN, CDR2 FVKESK. This CDR3 has 15 amino acids. 60 Vbeta and 13 Jbeta primers were used in PCR. Sequencing was performed with immunoSEQ multiplex PCR; in TCRdb, only in-frame clones are kept and a portion is missing. The sample lists 150,000 to 250,000 clones; roughly 72% were seen once. This receptor was taken from a man younger than 45 in good health and CMV-seronegative. V and J are TRBV14 and TRBJ2-3; 7 bases align to TRBD1. The material sequenced was PBMCs. The CDR3 DNA reads TGTGCCAGCAGCCAATATGACAGGGCCCCAGATACGCAGTATTTT. Amino acids: CASSQYDRAPDTQYF.